This TCR beta chain comes out of a study of CD4 T cells in relation to SARS-CoV-2 and coronaviruses. Study background: After nine to eleven days of antigen culture, PBMC TCR beta CDR3s were sequenced.

Germline V gives CDR1 SGHRS, CDR2 YFSETQ. The V end lost 0 bases, the J end lost 8 bases, and 8 bases lay between the germline ends. The CDR3 consists of 12 residues. As for this clone: Its antigen is not known.

Findings of the study overall: The cross-reactivity analysis covered only spike protein, not other viral proteins.

Profiled with immunoSEQ multiplex PCR; TCRdb holds only in-frame clones, not every one. The profile covers about 43,000 clones, with almost 85% appearing a single time and over 1.1% taken by the ten largest. Sequenced: naive CD4+ T cells from PBMCs, cultured in vitro. Subset reported: naive CD4+ T cells isolated by negative enrichment. The chain links TRBV5-1 to TRBJ1-1; D is unclear. The sequence was collected from an adult with COVID-19. The CDR3 DNA reads as TGCGCCAGCAGCTTGGGAGCAAGCGAAGCTTTCTTT. Translated, it gives CASSLGASEAFF. The full variable domain, rest sourced from reference TRBV5-1 and TRBJ1-1, is KAGVTQTPRYLIKTRGQQVTLSCSPISGHRSVSWYQQTPGQGLQFLFEYFSETQRNKGNFPGRFSGRQFSNSRSEMNVSTLELGDSALYLCASSLGASEAFFGQGTRLTVV.